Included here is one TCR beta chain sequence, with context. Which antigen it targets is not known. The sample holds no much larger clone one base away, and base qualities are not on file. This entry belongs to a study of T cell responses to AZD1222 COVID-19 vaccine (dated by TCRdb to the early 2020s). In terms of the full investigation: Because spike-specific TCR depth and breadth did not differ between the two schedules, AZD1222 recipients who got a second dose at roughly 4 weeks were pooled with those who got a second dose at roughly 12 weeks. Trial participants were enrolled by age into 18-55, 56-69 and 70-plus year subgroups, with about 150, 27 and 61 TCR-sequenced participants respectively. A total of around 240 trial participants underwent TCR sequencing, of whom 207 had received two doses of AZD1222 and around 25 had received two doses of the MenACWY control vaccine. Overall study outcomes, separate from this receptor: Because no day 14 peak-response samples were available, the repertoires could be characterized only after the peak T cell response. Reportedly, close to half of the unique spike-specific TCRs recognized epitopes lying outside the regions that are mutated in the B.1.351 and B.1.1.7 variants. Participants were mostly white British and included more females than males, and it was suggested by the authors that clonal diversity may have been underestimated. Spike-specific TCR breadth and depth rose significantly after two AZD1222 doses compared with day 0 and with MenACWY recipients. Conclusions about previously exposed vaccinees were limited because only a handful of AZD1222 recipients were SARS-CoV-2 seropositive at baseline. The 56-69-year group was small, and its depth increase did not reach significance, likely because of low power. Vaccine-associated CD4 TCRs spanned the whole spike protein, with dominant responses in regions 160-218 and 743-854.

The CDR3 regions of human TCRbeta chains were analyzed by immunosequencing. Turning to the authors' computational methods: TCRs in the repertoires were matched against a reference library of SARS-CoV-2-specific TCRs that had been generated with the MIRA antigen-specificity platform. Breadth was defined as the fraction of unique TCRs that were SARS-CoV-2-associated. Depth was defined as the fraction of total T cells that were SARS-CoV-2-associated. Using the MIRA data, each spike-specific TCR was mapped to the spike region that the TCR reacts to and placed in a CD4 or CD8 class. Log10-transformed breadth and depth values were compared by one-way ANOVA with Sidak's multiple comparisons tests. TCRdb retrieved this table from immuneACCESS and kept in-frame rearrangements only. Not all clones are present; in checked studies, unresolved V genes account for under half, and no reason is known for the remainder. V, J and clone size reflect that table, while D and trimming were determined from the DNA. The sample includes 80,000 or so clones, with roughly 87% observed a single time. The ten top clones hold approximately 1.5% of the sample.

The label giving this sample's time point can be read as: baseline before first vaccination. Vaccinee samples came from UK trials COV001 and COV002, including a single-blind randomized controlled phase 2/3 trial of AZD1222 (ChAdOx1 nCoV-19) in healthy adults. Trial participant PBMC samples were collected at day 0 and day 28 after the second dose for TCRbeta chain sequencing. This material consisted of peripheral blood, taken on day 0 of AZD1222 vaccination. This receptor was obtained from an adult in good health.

The sequenced DNA is TGTGCCAGCAGCTTGGGGACAGGGGGCGGAGTTAATCAGCCCCAGCATTTT. Its translation reads: CASSLGTGGGVNQPQHF. The rearranged segments are TRBV5-6 and TRBJ1-5; 11 central nucleotides agree with TRBD1. Trimming leaves V shorter by 0 bases and J shorter by 4 bases, with the junction holding 6 bases beyond the gene matches. The CDR3 contains 17 residues, cysteine and phenylalanine counted. Just CDR3 DNA is preserved here, 51 bases in frame from base 1. CDR1 and CDR2 were assigned from the germline V gene as SGHDT and YYEEEE.